The present entry profiles one T cell receptor beta chain with its context. What it binds is not known. This CDR3 region has 13 residues. V gave up 5 bases and J gave up 2 bases, with 10 bases separating them. Per the germline V gene, CDR1 is SNHLY and CDR2 is FYNNEI. The data were taken from a study of beta chain features in type 1 diabetes. Whole-study results and caveats: Fewer insertions but more deletions were seen at VDJ junctions in type 1 diabetes patients. Shortening of TCRB CDR3s, moderate but significant, appeared in all four CD4+ subsets of Type 1 diabetes patients.

Staining for CD45RO/CCR7/CD25/CD127/CD95/CD27 allowed sorting of CD4+ naive, central memory, regulatory and stem cell-like memory cells. Expressed TCRB transcripts were sequenced after all isolated RNA was converted to cDNA. Clones were sequenced by immunoSEQ multiplex PCR, and TCRdb holds only the in-frame ones, with some missing. This table holds hundreds of thousands of clones, around 15% found once. The chain is built from TRBV2 and TRBJ2-7; D gene unclear. Material: naive CD4+ T cells from blood. This TCR was recovered from a man aged 18 to 30 with type 1 diabetes. Here the CDR3 reads CASSFRLTYEQYF. The CDR3 nucleotides read TGTGCCAGCAGTTTCCGTTTGACCTACGAGCAGTACTTC.